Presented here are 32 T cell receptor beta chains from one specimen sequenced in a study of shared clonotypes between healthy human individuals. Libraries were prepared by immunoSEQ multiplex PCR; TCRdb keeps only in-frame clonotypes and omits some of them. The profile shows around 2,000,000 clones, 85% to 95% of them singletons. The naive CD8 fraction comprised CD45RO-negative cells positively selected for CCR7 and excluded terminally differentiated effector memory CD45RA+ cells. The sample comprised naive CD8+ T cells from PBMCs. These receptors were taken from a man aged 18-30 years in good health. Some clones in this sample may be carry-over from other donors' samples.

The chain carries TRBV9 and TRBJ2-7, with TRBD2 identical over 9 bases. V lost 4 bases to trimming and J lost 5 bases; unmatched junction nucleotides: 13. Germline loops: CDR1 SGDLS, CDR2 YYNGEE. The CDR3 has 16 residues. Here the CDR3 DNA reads TGTGCCAGCAGCCTTGCGGGGGGGACAGCGTGGGACGAGCAGTACTTC. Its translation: CASSLAGGTAWDEQYF.

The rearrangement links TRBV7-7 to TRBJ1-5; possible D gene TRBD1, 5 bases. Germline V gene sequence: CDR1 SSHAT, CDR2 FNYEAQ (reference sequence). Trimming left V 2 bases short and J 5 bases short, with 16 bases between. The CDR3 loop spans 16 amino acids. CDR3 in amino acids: CASSLQDTTGYQPQHF. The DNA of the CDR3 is TGTGCCAGCAGCTTACAGGACACTACGGGTTATCAGCCCCAGCATTTT.

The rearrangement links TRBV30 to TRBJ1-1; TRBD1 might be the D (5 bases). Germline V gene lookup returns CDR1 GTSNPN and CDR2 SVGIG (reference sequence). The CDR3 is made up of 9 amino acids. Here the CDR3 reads CAWGAEAFF. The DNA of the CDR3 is TGTGCGTGGGGCGCTGAAGCTTTCTTT.

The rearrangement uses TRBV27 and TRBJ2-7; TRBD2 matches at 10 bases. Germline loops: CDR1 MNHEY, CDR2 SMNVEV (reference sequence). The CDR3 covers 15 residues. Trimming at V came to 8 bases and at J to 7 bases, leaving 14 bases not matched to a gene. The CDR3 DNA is TGTGCCAGCTCCCCCGGGGCTAGCGGGAGTAGGGAGCAGTACTTC. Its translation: CASSPGASGSREQYF.

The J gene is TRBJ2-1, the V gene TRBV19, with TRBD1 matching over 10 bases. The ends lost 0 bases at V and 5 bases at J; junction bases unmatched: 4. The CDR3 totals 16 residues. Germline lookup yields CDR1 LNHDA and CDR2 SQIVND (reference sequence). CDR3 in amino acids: CASSIDRDRGNNEQFF. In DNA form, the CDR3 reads TGTGCCAGTAGTATAGACCGGGACAGGGGTAACAATGAGCAGTTCTTC.

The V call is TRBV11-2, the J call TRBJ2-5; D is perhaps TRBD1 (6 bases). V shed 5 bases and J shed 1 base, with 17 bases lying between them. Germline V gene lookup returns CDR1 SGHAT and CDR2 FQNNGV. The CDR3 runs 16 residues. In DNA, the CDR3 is TGTGCCAGCAGCGGTAGTTCTTGGACAGCCCAAGAGACCCAGTACTTC. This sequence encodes CASSGSSWTAQETQYF.

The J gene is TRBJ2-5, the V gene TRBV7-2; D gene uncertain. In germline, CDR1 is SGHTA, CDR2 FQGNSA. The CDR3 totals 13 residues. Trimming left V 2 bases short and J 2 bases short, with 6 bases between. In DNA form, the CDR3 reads TGTGCCAGCAGCTTACCAGGACAAGAGACCCAGTACTTC. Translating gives CASSLPGQETQYF.

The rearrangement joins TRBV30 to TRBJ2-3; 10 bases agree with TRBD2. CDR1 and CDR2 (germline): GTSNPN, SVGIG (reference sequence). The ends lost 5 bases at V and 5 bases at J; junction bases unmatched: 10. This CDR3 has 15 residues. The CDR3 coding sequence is TGTGCCTGGGACGGACTAGCGGACAATCTAGATACGCAGTATTTT. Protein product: CAWDGLADNLDTQYF.

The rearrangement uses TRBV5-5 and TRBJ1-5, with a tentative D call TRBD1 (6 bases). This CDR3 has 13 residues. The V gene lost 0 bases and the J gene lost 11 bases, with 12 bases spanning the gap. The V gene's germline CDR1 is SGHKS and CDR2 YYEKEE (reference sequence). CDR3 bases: TGTGCCAGCAGCTTGGGCGGGAGGACAGCCCAGCATTTT. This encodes CASSLGGRTAQHF.

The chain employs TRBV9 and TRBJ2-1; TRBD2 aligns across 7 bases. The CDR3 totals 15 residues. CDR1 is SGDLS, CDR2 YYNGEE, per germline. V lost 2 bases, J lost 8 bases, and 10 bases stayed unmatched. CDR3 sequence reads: CASSVRPDAGDEQFF. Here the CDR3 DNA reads TGTGCCAGCAGCGTCCGGCCGGACGCGGGGGATGAGCAGTTCTTC. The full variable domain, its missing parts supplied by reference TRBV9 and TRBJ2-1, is DSGVTQTPKHLITATGQRVTLRCSPRSGDLSVYWYQQSLDQGLQFLIQYYNGEERAKGNILERFSAQQFPDLHSELNLSSLELGDSALYFCASSVRPDAGDEQFFGPGTRLTVL.

DNA for the CDR3: TGCGCCAGCAGCTTTCAGGGACAACAAGAGACCCAGTACTTC. Translating gives CASSFQGQQETQYF. V usage is TRBV5-1 and J usage is TRBJ2-5; the D gene is possibly TRBD1 (6 bases). V was clipped by 2 bases and J by 2 bases, with 10 bases between them. The CDR3 is 14 residues long. Germline assignment: CDR1 SGHRS and CDR2 YFSETQ.

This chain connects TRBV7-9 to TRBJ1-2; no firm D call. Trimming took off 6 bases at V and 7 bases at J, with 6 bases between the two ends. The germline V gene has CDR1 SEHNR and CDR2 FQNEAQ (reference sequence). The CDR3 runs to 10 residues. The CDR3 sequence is CASSSGGYTF. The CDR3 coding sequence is TGTGCCAGCAGTTCGGGTGGCTACACCTTC.

In DNA, the CDR3 is TGTGCCAGCAGCCCCTCATACTCGGGACAGGGCCACAATGAGCAGTTCTTC. Protein: CASSPSYSGQGHNEQFF. The chain is built from TRBV11-2 and TRBJ2-1; 9 bases fit TRBD1. The CDR3 spans 17 residues. Germline V gene sequence: CDR1 SGHAT, CDR2 FQNNGV. After removal of 5 bases from V and 5 bases from J, the junction contained 13 bases not matched to a gene.

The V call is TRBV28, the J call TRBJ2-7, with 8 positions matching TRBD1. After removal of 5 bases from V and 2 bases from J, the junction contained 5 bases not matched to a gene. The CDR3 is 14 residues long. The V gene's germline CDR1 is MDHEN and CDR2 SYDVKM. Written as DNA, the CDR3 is TGTGCCAGCAGTACGTACAGGGGGGCCTACGAGCAGTACTTC. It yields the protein CASSTYRGAYEQYF.

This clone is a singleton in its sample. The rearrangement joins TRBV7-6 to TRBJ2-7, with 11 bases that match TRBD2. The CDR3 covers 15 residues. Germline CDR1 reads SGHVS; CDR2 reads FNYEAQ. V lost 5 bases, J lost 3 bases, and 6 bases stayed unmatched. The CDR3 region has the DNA TGTGCCAGCAGCCCCCGGACTAGCGGGTACTACGAGCAGTACTTC. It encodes CASSPRTSGYYEQYF.

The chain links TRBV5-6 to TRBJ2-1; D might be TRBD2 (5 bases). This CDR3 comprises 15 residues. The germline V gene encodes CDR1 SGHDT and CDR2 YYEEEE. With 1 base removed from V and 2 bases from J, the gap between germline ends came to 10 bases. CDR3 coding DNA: TGTGCCAGCAGCTTGAGGTGGGAGCCCTACAATGAGCAGTTCTTC. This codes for CASSLRWEPYNEQFF.

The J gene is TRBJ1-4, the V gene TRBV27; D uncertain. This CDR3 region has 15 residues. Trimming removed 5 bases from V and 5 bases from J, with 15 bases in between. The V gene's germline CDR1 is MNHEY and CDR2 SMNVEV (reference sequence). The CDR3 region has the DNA TGTGCCAGCAGTCCAACATCGACGCAGAATGAAAAACTGTTTTTT. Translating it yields CASSPTSTQNEKLFF.

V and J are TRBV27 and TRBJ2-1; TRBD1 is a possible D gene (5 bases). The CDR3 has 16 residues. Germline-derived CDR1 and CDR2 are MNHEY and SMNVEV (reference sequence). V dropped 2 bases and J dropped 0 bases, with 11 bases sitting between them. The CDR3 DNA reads TGTGCCAGCAGTTTAGGGGCACCTGGCTCCTACAATGAGCAGTTCTTC. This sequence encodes CASSLGAPGSYNEQFF.

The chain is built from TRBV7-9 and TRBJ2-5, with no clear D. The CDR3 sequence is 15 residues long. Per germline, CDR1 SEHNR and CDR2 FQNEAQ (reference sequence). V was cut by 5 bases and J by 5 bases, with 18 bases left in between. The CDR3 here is CASSPPDTLGETQYF. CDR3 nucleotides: TGTGCCAGCAGCCCCCCTGACACCCTGGGGGAGACCCAGTACTTC.

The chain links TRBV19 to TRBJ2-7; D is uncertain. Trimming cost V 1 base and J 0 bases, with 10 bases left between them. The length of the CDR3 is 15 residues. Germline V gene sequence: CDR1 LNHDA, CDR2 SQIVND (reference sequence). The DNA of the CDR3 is TGTGCCAGTAGTATAGGGTCAGGCCCCTCCTACGAGCAGTACTTC. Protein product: CASSIGSGPSYEQYF. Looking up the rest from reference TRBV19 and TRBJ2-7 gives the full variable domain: DGGITQSPKYLFRKEGQNVTLSCEQNLNHDAMYWYRQDPGQGLRLIYYSQIVNDFQKGDIAEGYSVSREKKESFPLTVTSAQKNPTAFYLCASSIGSGPSYEQYFGPGTRLTVT.

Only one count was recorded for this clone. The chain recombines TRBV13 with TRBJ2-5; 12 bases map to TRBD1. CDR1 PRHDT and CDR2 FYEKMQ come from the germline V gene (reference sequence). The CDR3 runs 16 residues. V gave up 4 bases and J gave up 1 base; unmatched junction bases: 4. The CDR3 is CASSSRDRGLQETQYF. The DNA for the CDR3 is TGTGCCAGCAGCTCCCGGGACAGGGGGCTCCAAGAGACCCAGTACTTC. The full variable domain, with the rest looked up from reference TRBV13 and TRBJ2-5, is AAGVIQSPRHLIKEKRETATLKCYPIPRHDTVYWYQQGPGQDPQFLISFYEKMQSDKGSIPDRFSAQQFSDYHSELNMSSLELGDSALYFCASSSRDRGLQETQYFGPGTRLLVL.

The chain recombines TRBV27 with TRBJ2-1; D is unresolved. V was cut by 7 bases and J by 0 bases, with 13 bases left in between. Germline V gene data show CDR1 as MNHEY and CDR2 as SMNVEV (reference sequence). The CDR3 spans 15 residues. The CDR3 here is CASTSLGSSYNEQFF. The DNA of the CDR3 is TGTGCCAGCACTTCCCTCGGTAGCTCCTACAATGAGCAGTTCTTC.

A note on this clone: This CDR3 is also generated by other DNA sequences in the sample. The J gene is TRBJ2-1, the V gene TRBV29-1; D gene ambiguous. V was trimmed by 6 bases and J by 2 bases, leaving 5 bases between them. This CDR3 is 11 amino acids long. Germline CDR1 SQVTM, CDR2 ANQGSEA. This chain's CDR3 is CSVSAYNEQFF. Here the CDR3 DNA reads TGCAGCGTCTCGGCCTACAATGAGCAGTTCTTC.

The CDR3 is CASSFLNGGRAGNEQFF. The CDR3 bases are TGTGCCAGCAGCTTCCTAAACGGCGGGAGGGCCGGGAATGAGCAGTTCTTC. The chain links TRBV7-9 to TRBJ2-1, with 9 positions matching TRBD2. V shed 3 bases, J shed 7 bases, and the junction held 13 bases outside the gene matches. Germline CDR1 is SEHNR and CDR2 is FQNEAQ (reference sequence). This CDR3 is 17 amino acids long.

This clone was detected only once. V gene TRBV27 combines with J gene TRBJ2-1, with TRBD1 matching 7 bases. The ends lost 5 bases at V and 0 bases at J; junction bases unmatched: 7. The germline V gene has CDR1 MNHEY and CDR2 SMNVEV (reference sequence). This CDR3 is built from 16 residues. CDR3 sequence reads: CASSRGQTSSYNEQFF. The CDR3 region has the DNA TGTGCCAGCAGTAGGGGACAGACGAGCTCCTACAATGAGCAGTTCTTC.

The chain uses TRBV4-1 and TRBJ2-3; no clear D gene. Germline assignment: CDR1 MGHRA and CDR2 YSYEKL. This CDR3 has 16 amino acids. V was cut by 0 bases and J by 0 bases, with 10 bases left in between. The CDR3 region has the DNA TGCGCCAGCAGCCAAGATGGGCACCCGAGCACAGATACGCAGTATTTT. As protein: CASSQDGHPSTDTQYF.

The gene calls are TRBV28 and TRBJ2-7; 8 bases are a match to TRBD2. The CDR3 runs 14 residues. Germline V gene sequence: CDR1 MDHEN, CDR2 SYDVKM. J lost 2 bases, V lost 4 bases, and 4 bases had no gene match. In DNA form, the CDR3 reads TGTGCCAGCAGTTATAGCGGGACTACCTACGAGCAGTACTTC. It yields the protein CASSYSGTTYEQYF.

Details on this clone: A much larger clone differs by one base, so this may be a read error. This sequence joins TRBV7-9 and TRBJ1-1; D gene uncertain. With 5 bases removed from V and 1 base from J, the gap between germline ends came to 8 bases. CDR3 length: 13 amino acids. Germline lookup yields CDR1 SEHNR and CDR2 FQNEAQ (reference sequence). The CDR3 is CASSIGQNTEAFF. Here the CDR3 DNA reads TGTGCCAGCAGCATAGGGCAGAACACTGAAGCTTTCTTT.

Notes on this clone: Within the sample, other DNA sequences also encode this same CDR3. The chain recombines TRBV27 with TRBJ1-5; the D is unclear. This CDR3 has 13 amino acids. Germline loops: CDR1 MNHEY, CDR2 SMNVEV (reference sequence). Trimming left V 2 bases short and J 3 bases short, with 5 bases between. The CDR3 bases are TGTGCCAGCAGTTTAGTGTACAATCAGCCCCAGCATTTT. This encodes CASSLVYNQPQHF.

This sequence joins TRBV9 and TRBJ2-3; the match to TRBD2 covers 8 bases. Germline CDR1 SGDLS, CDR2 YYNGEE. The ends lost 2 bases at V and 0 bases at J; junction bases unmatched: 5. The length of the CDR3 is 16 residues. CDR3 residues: CASSVSGGGSTDTQYF. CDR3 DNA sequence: TGTGCCAGCAGCGTGAGTGGCGGGGGGAGCACAGATACGCAGTATTTT.

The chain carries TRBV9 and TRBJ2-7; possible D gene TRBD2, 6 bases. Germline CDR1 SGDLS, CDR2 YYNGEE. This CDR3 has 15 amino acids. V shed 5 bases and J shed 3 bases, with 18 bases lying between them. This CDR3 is CASSASVGGSYEQYF. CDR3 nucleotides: TGTGCCAGCAGTGCTTCGGTGGGAGGCAGCTACGAGCAGTACTTC.

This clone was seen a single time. CDR3 protein: CASSLGSGKSDTQYF. The CDR3 DNA follows: TGTGCCAGCAGCTTAGGTAGCGGGAAGTCAGATACGCAGTATTTT. The chain recombines TRBV7-3 with TRBJ2-3; 8 bases are shared with TRBD2. From germline, CDR1 is SGHTA and CDR2 FQGTGA. The CDR3 is 15 residues long. J gave up 4 bases and V 2 bases, and 5 bases lay outside the gene matches.